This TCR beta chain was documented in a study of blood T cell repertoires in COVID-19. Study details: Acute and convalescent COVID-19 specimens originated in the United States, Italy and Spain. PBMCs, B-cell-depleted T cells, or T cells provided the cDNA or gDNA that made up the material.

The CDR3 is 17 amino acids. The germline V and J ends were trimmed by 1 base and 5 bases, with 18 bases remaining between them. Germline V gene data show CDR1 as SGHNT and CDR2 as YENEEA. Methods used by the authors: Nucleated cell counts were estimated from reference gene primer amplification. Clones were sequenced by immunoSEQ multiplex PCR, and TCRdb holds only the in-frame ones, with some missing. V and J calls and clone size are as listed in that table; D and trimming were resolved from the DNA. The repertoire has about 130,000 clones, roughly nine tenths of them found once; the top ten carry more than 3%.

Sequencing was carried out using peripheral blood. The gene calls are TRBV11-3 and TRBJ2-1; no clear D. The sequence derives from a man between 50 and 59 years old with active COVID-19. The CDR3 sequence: CASSLGSRVIMNNEQFF. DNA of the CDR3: TGTGCCAGCAGCTTAGGGTCACGGGTGATAATGAACAATGAGCAGTTCTTC.